This T cell receptor beta chain was obtained from a study of radiation and T cells in renal cell carcinoma (dated by TCRdb to the early 2020s). Looking at the study overall: In total, about 50 samples underwent TCR beta sequencing: 25 or so tumors plus 27 peripheral blood samples. The final blood draw was performed at 4 weeks after radiation, at the same time as nephrectomy. Across all 50 or so samples, approximately 4,000,000 unique CDR3 nucleotide sequences, encoding roughly 3 million unique CDR3 amino acid sequences, were identified. Findings and caveats that apply to the study as a whole: Tracking of blood repertoire dynamics stopped at roughly four weeks after treatment, with no follow-up past that point. Because the trial had a single-armed design, the trial could not examine how radiation dose or scheduling affected the TCR repertoire. Top tumor clonotypes rose in blood from baseline to 2 weeks post-radiation, then contracted by 4 weeks, suggesting transient expansion of tumor-resident clones. No pretreatment tumor biopsies were available, so the baseline intratumoral presence of clonotypes could not be determined.

This sample's time point label indicates: blood 4 weeks post-SBRT, at nephrectomy. Interpreted using the paper, the treatment or condition label stands for: 15 Gy SBRT to primary tumor, nephrectomy 4 weeks later. Samples were obtained from a clinical trial, in which 15 Gy stereotactic body radiation therapy was delivered to primary renal cell carcinomas and nephrectomy was performed 4 weeks later. To follow tumor-enriched clonotypes, serial peripheral blood was collected from radiation-treated patients at baseline and at 2 weeks and 4 weeks after SBRT. All patients had renal cell carcinoma with clear cell pathology. The QIAamp DNA Blood Mini Kit (Qiagen) was used to prepare genomic DNA for TCR sequencing. Only samples passing all quality control checks were included in the analyses. Spanning cysteine to phenylalanine, the CDR3 consists of 12 amino acids. Only the CDR3 DNA is retained, 36 bases long and in frame from the first base. The CDR1 and CDR2 encoded by the germline V gene (reference sequence) are SEHNR and FQNEAQ. V gives up 3 bases and J gives up 9 bases, and the segment between their germline ends measures 9 bases.

TCR beta libraries were generated from genomic DNA with the immunoSEQ kit, following the manufacturer's recommendations. Library preparation used a first multiplex PCR with proprietary primers, then a second PCR adding unique barcodes, with bead cleanups after each round. A kit-provided positive control reaction and a negative control reaction were included in every sample batch. The final libraries were assessed on an Agilent 4200 TapeStation D1000 ScreenTape, pooled by volume, and quantified by qPCR. Sequencing was performed on an Illumina NextSeq500 using a MidOutput 150-cycle cartridge, with 156 Read1 cycles, 15 Index1 cycles, and the kit custom primers. The pooled library was loaded at roughly 1 pM with a roughly 20% PhiX control spike-in. As for the original processing: Vendor-processed data were analyzed in R, with a clonotype defined as all T cells sharing the same CDR3 nucleotide sequence. In the clone abundance analyses, frequencies in each sample were normalized to that sample's 10,000 most abundant clones. Public T cell clones, which averaged fewer than five per sample, were removed prior to analysis. A difference in abundance of at least 32-fold between compartments was used to define tumor-enriched and baseline blood-enriched clonotypes. A beta-binomial differential abundance model was used to identify clonotypes that were expanded or contracted between blood time points. Similarity between tumor and blood repertoires was quantified using the Baroni-Urbani and Buser coefficient, and groups were compared with two-tailed Wilcoxon tests in R. Held by TCRdb, this immuneACCESS table contains in-frame sequences only and omits some clones. Under half of the omission traces to an unresolved V gene where checked; the cause of the rest is unknown. V and J calls and clone size follow that table, whereas D and trimming were derived from the DNA. The sample table holds over 85,000 clones, of which around four fifths were seen once. Roughly 8.8% of the sample goes to the ten largest clones.

Note on this clone: This clone's antigen is unknown. No clone much larger than this one lies a single base away; base qualities are absent.

Recombination joined TRBV7-9 with TRBJ2-4; the D gene cannot be resolved reliably. The specimen was blood, collected from a patient whose treatment included radiotherapy and nephrectomy. This TCR derives from a man aged 45 to 65 with renal cell carcinoma. In nucleotides, the sequence is TGTGCCAGCAGCTTGATGGGCCGCATTCAGTACTTC. Its protein reads: CASSLMGRIQYF.